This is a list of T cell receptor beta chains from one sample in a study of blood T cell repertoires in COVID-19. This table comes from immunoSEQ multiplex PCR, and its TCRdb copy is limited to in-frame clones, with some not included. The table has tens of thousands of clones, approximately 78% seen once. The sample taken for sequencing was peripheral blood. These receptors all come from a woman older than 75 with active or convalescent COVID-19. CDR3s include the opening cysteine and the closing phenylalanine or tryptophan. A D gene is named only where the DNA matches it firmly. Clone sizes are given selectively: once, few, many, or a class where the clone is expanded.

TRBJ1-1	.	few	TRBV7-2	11	CASRGDTEAFF	TGTGCCAGCAGAGGGGACACTGAAGCTTTCTTT
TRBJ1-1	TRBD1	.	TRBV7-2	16	CASRTPWTGMNTEAFF	TGTGCCAGCAGAACGCCGTGGACAGGTATGAACACTGAAGCTTTCTTT
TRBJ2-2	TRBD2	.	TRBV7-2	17	CASSLGSGRAMTGELFF	TGTGCCAGCAGCTTAGGTAGCGGGAGGGCCATGACCGGGGAGCTGTTTTTT
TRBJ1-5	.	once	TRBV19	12	CASSIGDRPQHF	TGTGCCAGTAGTATAGGTGACAGGCCCCAGCATTTT
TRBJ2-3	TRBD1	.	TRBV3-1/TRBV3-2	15	CASSLSDRGRATQYF	TGTGCCAGCAGCCTATCGGACAGGGGGCGTGCTACGCAGTATTTT
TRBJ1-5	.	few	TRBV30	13	CAWIRDNNQPQHF	TGTGCCTGGATAAGGGACAATAACCAGCCCCAGCATTTT
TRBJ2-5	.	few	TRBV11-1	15	CASSLGRGDPRTQYF	TGTGCCAGCAGCTTAGGGCGGGGAGATCCCCGGACCCAGTACTTC
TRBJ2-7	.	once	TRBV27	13	CASSSSRAYEQYF	TGTGCCAGCAGTTCATCGAGAGCCTACGAGCAGTACTTC
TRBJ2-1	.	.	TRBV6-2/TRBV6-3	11	CASSYADEQFF	TGTGCCAGCAGTTACGCGGATGAGCAGTTCTTC
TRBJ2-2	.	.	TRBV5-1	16	CASSLGTEMNTGELFF	TGCGCCAGCAGCTTGGGGACAGAGATGAACACCGGGGAGCTGTTTTTT
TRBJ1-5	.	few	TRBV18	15	CASSPGLNSNQPQHF	TGTGCCAGCTCACCAGGGCTGAATAGCAATCAGCCCCAGCATTTT
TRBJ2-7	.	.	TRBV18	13	CASSPGQTYEQYF	TGTGCCAGCTCACCGGGGCAGACCTACGAGCAGTACTTC
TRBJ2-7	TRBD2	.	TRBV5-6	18	CASTQRFKGTSGSWEQYF	TGTGCCAGCACCCAGAGATTCAAGGGGACTAGCGGGAGTTGGGAGCAGTACTTC
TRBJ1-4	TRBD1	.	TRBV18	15	CASSQATGGREKLFF	TGTGCCAGCTCACAAGCGACAGGGGGGCGAGAAAAACTGTTTTTT
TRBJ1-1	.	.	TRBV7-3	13	CASSLQGNTEAFF	TGTGCCAGCAGCTTGCAGGGGAACACTGAAGCTTTCTTT
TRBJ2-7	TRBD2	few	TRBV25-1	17	CATAGLAGVIRSYEQYF	TGTGCCACCGCGGGACTAGCGGGAGTTATCCGCTCCTACGAGCAGTACTTC
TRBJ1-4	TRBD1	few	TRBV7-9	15	CASSWTGGGNEKLFF	TGTGCCAGCAGCTGGACAGGGGGAGGAAATGAAAAACTGTTTTTT
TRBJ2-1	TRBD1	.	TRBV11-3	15	CASSLDQTGGRVQFF	TGTGCCAGCAGCTTAGATCAGACAGGGGGCAGGGTGCAGTTCTTC
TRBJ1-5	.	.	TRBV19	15	CASLPPNRAGQPQHF	TGTGCCAGTCTGCCCCCCAACAGGGCCGGGCAGCCCCAGCATTTT
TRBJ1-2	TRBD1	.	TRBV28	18	CASAFLPGQGLPNYGYTF	TGTGCCAGCGCTTTCCTCCCGGGACAGGGACTCCCTAACTATGGCTACACCTTC
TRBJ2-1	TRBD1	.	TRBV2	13	CASSMGQGNEQFF	TGTGCCAGCAGCATGGGACAGGGCAATGAGCAGTTCTTC
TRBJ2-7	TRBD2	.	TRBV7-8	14	CASSLGLAYYEQYF	TGTGCCAGCAGCTTAGGACTAGCGTACTACGAGCAGTACTTC
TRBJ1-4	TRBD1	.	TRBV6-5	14	CATRQGAGGEKLFF	TGTGCCACAAGACAGGGGGCGGGAGGCGAAAAACTGTTTTTT
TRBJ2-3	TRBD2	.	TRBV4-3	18	CASSQGTYSGGYTDTQYF	TGCGCCAGCAGCCAAGGGACCTATAGCGGGGGGTACACAGATACGCAGTATTTT
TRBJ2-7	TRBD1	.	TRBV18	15	CASSPGQGSSYEQYF	TGTGCCAGCTCACCCGGACAGGGCTCTTCCTACGAGCAGTACTTC
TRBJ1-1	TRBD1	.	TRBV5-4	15	CASSLQGAMITEAFF	TGTGCCAGCAGCTTGCAGGGGGCAATGATCACTGAAGCTTTCTTT
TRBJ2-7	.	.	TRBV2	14	CASQRRDNSYEQYF	TGTGCCAGCCAACGCCGGGACAACTCCTACGAGCAGTACTTC
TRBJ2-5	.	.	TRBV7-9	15	CASSLGMGVQETQYF	TGTGCCAGCAGCTTAGGAATGGGAGTCCAAGAGACCCAGTACTTC
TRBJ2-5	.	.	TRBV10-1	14	CASSTGNSQETQYF	TGCGCCAGCAGTACCGGTAACAGCCAAGAGACCCAGTACTTC
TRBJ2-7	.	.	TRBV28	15	CASSPRGSLSYEQYF	TGTGCCAGCAGTCCCCGCGGCAGTCTCTCCTACGAGCAGTACTTC
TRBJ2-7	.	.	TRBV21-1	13	CASSNPEDYEQYF	TGTGCCAGCAGCAACCCAGAGGACTACGAGCAGTACTTC
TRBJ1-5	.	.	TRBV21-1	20	CASSKEPGDKSQLENQPQHF	TGTGCCAGCAGCAAAGAGCCAGGTGATAAGTCTCAGTTAGAAAATCAGCCCCAGCATTTT
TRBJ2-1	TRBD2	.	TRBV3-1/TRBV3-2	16	CASSPTSGDPVDEQFF	TGTGCCAGCAGCCCGACTAGCGGCGACCCAGTTGATGAGCAGTTCTTC
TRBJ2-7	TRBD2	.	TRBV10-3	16	CAISGVGGGSSYEQYF	TGTGCCATCAGTGGAGTTGGGGGAGGGAGCTCCTACGAGCAGTACTTC
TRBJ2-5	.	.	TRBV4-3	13	CASSLGLEETQYF	TGCGCCAGCAGCCTGGGACTGGAAGAGACCCAGTACTTC
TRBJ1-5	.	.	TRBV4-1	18	CASSQDIRGASSNQPQHF	TGCGCCAGCAGCCAAGATATACGGGGGGCCTCAAGCAATCAGCCCCAGCATTTT
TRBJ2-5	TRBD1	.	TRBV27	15	CASSLGQGAGETQYF	TGTGCCAGCAGTTTAGGACAGGGGGCGGGAGAGACCCAGTACTTC
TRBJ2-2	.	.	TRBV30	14	CAWKTGLNTGELFF	TGTGCCTGGAAGACTGGACTAAACACCGGGGAGCTGTTTTTT
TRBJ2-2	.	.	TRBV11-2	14	CASSQKPGNGELFF	TGTGCCAGCAGTCAGAAACCCGGGAACGGGGAGCTGTTTTTT
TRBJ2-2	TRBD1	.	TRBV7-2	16	CASSLVGQVNTGELFF	TGTGCCAGCAGCTTAGTGGGACAGGTTAACACCGGGGAGCTGTTTTTT
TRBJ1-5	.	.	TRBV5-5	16	CASSLPGSYSNQPQHF	TGTGCCAGCAGCTTGCCAGGGTCCTATAGCAATCAGCCCCAGCATTTT
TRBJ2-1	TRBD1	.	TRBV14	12	CASSQPGGWQFF	TGTGCCAGCAGCCAACCAGGGGGATGGCAGTTCTTC
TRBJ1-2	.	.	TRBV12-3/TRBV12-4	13	CASSLAGLNGYTF	TGTGCCAGCAGTTTGGCGGGACTGAATGGCTACACCTTC
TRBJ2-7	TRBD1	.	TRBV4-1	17	CASSLRDRDGMAYEQYF	TGCGCCAGCAGCCTCCGGGACAGGGACGGGATGGCCTACGAGCAGTACTTC
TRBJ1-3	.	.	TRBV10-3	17	CAISDWLAKLGGNTIYF	TGTGCCATCAGTGACTGGTTAGCAAAACTTGGGGGAAACACCATATATTTT
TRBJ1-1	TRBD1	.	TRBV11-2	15	CASSPWEGGWTEAFF	TGTGCCAGCAGCCCATGGGAAGGGGGCTGGACTGAAGCTTTCTTT
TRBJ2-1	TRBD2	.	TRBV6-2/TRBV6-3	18	CASSYPTSGGSSYNEQFF	TGTGCCAGCAGTTACCCGACTAGCGGGGGAAGCTCCTACAATGAGCAGTTCTTC
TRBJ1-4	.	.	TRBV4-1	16	CASSQEARGTNEKLFF	TGCGCCAGCAGCCAAGAAGCAAGGGGGACTAATGAAAAACTGTTTTTT
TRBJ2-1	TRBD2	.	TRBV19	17	CASKGTSGWSSYNEQFF	TGTGCCAGTAAGGGGACTAGCGGGTGGAGCTCCTACAATGAGCAGTTCTTC
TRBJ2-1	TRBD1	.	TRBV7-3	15	CASSPGTGINNEQFF	TGTGCCAGCAGCCCCGGGACAGGGATAAACAATGAGCAGTTCTTC
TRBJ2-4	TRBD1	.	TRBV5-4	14	CASSPTGGWDIQYF	TGTGCCAGCAGCCCGACAGGGGGCTGGGACATTCAGTACTTC
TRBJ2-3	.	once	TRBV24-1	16	CATSDLRFGGTDTQYF	TGTGCCACCAGTGATTTGAGGTTCGGGGGTACAGATACGCAGTATTTT
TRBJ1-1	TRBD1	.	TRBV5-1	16	CASSSDSGTGSTEAFF	TGCGCCAGCAGCTCTGATTCCGGGACAGGGAGCACTGAAGCTTTCTTT
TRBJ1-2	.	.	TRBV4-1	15	CASSRERELYYGYTF	TGCGCCAGCAGCCGAGAAAGGGAGCTATACTATGGCTACACCTTC
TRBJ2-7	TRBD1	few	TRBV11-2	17	CASNRWGQGPRDYEQYF	TGTGCCAGCAATAGATGGGGACAGGGACCTCGAGACTACGAGCAGTACTTC
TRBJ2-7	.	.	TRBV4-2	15	CASSQDLTVLYEQYF	TGTGCCAGCAGCCAAGATCTAACAGTCTTATACGAGCAGTACTTC
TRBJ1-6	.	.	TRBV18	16	CASSPGTPQINSPLHF	TGTGCCAGCTCACCCGGGACTCCCCAAATTAATTCACCCCTCCACTTT
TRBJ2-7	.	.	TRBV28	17	CASSFSLTDRSSYEQYF	TGTGCCAGCAGTTTTTCGCTAACGGACAGAAGCTCCTACGAGCAGTACTTC
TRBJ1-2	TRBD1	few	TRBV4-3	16	CASSQTDRALPYGYTF	TGCGCCAGCAGCCAGACCGACAGGGCTCTCCCTTATGGCTACACCTTC
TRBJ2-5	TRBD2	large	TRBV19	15	CASREGLAGAETQYF	TGTGCCAGTAGGGAAGGACTAGCGGGCGCGGAGACCCAGTACTTC